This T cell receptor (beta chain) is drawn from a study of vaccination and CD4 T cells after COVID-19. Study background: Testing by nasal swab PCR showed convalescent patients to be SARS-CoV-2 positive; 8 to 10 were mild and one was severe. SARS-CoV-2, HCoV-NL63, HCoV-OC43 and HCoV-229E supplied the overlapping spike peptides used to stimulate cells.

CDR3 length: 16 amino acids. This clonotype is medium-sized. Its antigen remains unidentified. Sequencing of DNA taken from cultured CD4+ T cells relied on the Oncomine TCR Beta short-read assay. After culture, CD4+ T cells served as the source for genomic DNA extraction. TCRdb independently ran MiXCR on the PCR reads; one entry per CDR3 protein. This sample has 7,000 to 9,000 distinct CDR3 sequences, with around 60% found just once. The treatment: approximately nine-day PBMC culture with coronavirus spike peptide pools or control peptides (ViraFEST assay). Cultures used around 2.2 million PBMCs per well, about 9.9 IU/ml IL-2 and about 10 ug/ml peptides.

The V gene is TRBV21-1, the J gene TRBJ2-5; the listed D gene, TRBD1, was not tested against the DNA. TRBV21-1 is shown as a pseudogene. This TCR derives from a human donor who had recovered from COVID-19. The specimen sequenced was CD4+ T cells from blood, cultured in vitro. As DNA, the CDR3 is TGTGCCAGCAGCAAAAAGAGGGGGTTAGGCCAAGAGACCCAGTACTTC. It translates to CASSKKRGLGQETQYF.